This T cell receptor beta chain is drawn from a study of cytomegalovirus exposure and HLA in healthy donors. Study-wide findings and caveats: Sequencing depth roughly uniform across donors was assumed in presence/absence analyses. Researchers reported from a later analysis that most CMV-associated TCR beta chains appeared HLA-restricted. With DRB1 most and HLA-C fewest, TCR association rates differed between HLA loci in a later analysis.

The PCR ran on 60 Vbeta and 13 Jbeta primers. TCRdb keeps only in-frame clones here, not all; method: immunoSEQ multiplex PCR. The table records 150,000 to 200,000 clones, roughly four fifths of them present only once. The CDR3 runs to 14 residues. V lost 3 bases and J lost 5, with 13 bases in between. Germline lookup yields CDR1 MDHEN and CDR2 SYDVKM. About this clone itself: What it binds is not known.

The rearrangement uses TRBV28 and TRBJ1-2; maybe TRBD1 (6 bases). The sequenced material came from PBMCs. The receptor comes from a woman aged 40 to 50 in good health and CMV-seronegative. CDR3 coding DNA: TGTGCCAGCAGTTTGGCAGGGGTAGGGTATGGCTACACCTTC. Translating gives CASSLAGVGYGYTF.